Listed here are 30 T cell receptor beta chains from one sample, sequenced in a study of shared clonotypes between healthy human individuals (dated by TCRdb to the early 2020s). The library was obtained by the immunoSEQ multiplex PCR assay. As stored in TCRdb, this immuneACCESS dataset retains in-frame rearrangements with V and J assigned. A fraction of the clones does not appear; measured against another copy, unresolved V genes explain less than half of the discrepancy, and the remainder lacks a known reason. The table for this sample lists about 1.9 million clones; 90% to 95% of them were counted only once. About 1.6% of the sample comes from the top ten. CD8 naive samples were CD45RO-negative cells positively selected for CCR7, giving a CD45RA+CCR7+ population that excluded TemRA cells. The sequencing sample was made of naive CD8+ T cells from PBMCs. The sample's cell subset or site label is to be understood as: CD45RA+CCR7+. These TCRs come from a man between 18 and 35 years old in good health. Some clones in this sample may be carry-over from other donors' samples.

This chain connects TRBV6-1 to TRBJ1-3, with D possibly matching TRBD1 (5 bases). Germline loops: CDR1 MNHNS, CDR2 SASEGT. Trimming pared 6 bases from V and 1 base from J, leaving 10 bases between. The CDR3 consists of 14 residues. The CDR3 loop reads CASRGTGSGNTIYF. The CDR3 DNA follows: TGTGCCAGCAGGGGCACAGGTTCTGGAAACACCATATATTTT.

Concerning this clone: Other DNA sequences within the sample encode an identical CDR3. The genes are TRBV27 and TRBJ2-7; tentative D call: TRBD2 (6 bases). CDR1 is MNHEY, CDR2 SMNVEV, per germline (reference sequence). The CDR3 covers 14 residues. V lost 3 bases to trimming and J lost 4 bases, with 13 bases between them. The CDR3 DNA reads TGTGCCAGCAGTTTGGCGGGAATGGGGTACGAGCAGTACTTC. This translates into CASSLAGMGYEQYF.

The chain employs TRBV27 and TRBJ2-1, with a possible D match to TRBD1 (6 bases). From germline, CDR1 is MNHEY and CDR2 SMNVEV (reference sequence). Deletions cut 0 bases from V and 5 bases from J, with 17 bases between. This CDR3 spans 17 amino acids. DNA for the CDR3: TGTGCCAGCAGTTTATCGTCAGGGGCCATATCAAACAATGAGCAGTTCTTC. Its translation: CASSLSSGAISNNEQFF.

CDR3 loop: CASSYGLRDEQYF. Written as DNA, the CDR3 is TGTGCCAGCAGTTACGGGCTACGTGACGAGCAGTACTTC. This chain uses TRBV6-5 with TRBJ2-7; D unresolved. This CDR3 is built from 13 residues. V dropped 2 bases and J dropped 5 bases, with 10 bases sitting between them. Germline-derived CDR1 and CDR2 are MNHEY and SVGAGI.

J is TRBJ2-1 and V is TRBV19, with D tentatively TRBD1 (6 bases). Trimming removed 6 bases from V and 6 bases from J, with 9 bases in between. This CDR3 contains 12 residues. Germline V gene data show CDR1 as LNHDA and CDR2 as SQIVND (reference sequence). CDR3: CASRIQGNEQFF. The CDR3 region has the DNA TGTGCCAGTAGGATACAGGGCAATGAGCAGTTCTTC.

The V call is TRBV11-1, the J call TRBJ2-5, with D unresolved. In germline, CDR1 is SGHAT, CDR2 FQDESV (reference sequence). Trimming cost V 3 bases and J 4 bases, with 15 bases left between them. The CDR3 is 15 residues long. CDR3 sequence reads: CASSFEFLDGETQYF. In nucleotides, the CDR3 is TGTGCCAGCAGCTTTGAGTTTCTTGATGGAGAGACCCAGTACTTC.

The chain joins TRBV2 to TRBJ2-1, with TRBD1 identical over 11 bases. Losses at the gene ends were 5 bases for V and 6 bases for J; bases not matched to a gene: 6. CDR3 length: 15 amino acids. In germline, CDR1 is SNHLY, CDR2 FYNNEI. CDR3 residues: CASSPGQGGVNEQFF. The DNA for the CDR3 is TGTGCCAGCAGTCCGGGACAGGGGGGAGTCAATGAGCAGTTCTTC.

This chain uses TRBV19 with TRBJ1-5; D call uncertain. The V and J ends lost 4 bases and 5 bases respectively, with 12 bases between them. CDR1 and CDR2 from the germline V gene are LNHDA and SQIVND (reference sequence). This CDR3 is built from 14 residues. The CDR3 loop is CASSTYTIHQPQHF. The CDR3 region has the DNA TGTGCCAGTAGTACCTACACCATACATCAGCCCCAGCATTTT.

This chain uses TRBV28 with TRBJ2-7; D is possibly TRBD1 (5 bases). The CDR3 consists of 14 residues. Germline V gene sequence: CDR1 MDHEN, CDR2 SYDVKM. Trimming pared 6 bases from V and 9 bases from J, leaving 21 bases between. This CDR3 is CASSPYKANQGQYF. The DNA for the CDR3 is TGTGCCAGCAGCCCCTACAAAGCCAACCAGGGGCAGTACTTC. Looking up the rest from reference TRBV28 and TRBJ2-7 gives the full variable domain: DVKVTQSSRYLVKRTGEKVFLECVQDMDHENMFWYRQDPGLGLRLIYFSYDVKMKEKGDIPEGYSVSREKKERFSLILESASTNQTSMYLCASSPYKANQGQYFGPGTRLTVT.

The V call is TRBV28, the J call TRBJ2-7; 10 nucleotides line up with TRBD1. In germline, CDR1 is MDHEN, CDR2 SYDVKM. The J segment lost 0 bases and the V segment lost 6 bases, leaving 11 bases of the junction unmatched. The length of the CDR3 is 17 residues. CDR3 sequence (DNA): TGTGCCAGCAGACATCCCTACCGGGACAGGGGCTCCTACGAGCAGTACTTC. Translation gives CASRHPYRDRGSYEQYF.

The chain has TRBV10-2 and TRBJ2-3, with D perhaps assigned TRBD1 or TRBD2 (5 bases each). The germline V gene encodes CDR1 WSHSY and CDR2 SAAADI. CDR3 length: 19 amino acids. V lost 3 bases and J lost 6, with 28 bases in between. CDR3 sequence (DNA): TGCGCCAGCAGTGAAATCCCCCGGGACCCCCCGTTCCGGGCGGATACGCAGTATTTT. This sequence encodes CASSEIPRDPPFRADTQYF.

The gene calls are TRBV18 and TRBJ2-1, with 8 bases that match TRBD2. The CDR3 has 16 amino acids. Germline assignment: CDR1 KGHSH and CDR2 LQKENI. The junction had 10 bases not matched to a gene; V was cut back by 5 bases and J by 4 bases. The CDR3 DNA is TGTGCCAGCTCAGGGGTCGAGCGGGAGACTTACAATGAGCAGTTCTTC. Protein product: CASSGVERETYNEQFF.

The V and J genes are TRBV7-9 and TRBJ2-7; tentatively, D is TRBD1 (5 bases). Germline CDR1 is SEHNR and CDR2 is FQNEAQ (reference sequence). V dropped 5 bases and J dropped 3 bases, with 14 bases sitting between them. The CDR3 sequence is 14 residues long. The CDR3 reads CASSHPDGHYEQYF. In DNA form, the CDR3 reads TGTGCCAGCAGCCACCCGGACGGACACTACGAGCAGTACTTC.

The CDR3 bases are TGTGCCATCAGTCCCCGGGGGACAGGGGGCGCGAACTATGGCTACACCTTC. Its protein product is CAISPRGTGGANYGYTF. V is TRBV10-3 and J is TRBJ1-2, with TRBD1 matching 12 bases. This CDR3 has 17 amino acids. After removal of 5 bases from V and 2 bases from J, the junction contained 9 bases not matched to a gene. Germline CDR1 and CDR2: ENHRY and SYGVKD.

This sequence joins TRBV19 and TRBJ2-2; D is undetermined. Trimming took off 6 bases at V and 1 base at J, with 12 bases between the two ends. This CDR3 contains 15 residues. Germline assignment: CDR1 LNHDA and CDR2 SQIVND (reference sequence). CDR3 sequence: CASRSPTMNTGELFF. The CDR3, as DNA: TGTGCCAGTAGGAGCCCAACAATGAACACCGGGGAGCTGTTTTTT.

V usage is TRBV7-9 and J usage is TRBJ2-5; D gene ambiguous. The germline gives CDR1 SEHNR, CDR2 FQNEAQ (reference sequence). The V gene lost 11 bases and the J gene lost 2 bases, with 21 bases spanning the gap. There are 15 residues in the CDR3. As DNA, the CDR3 is TGTGCCTGCAACTCCCGGCGGTCCCATCAAGAGACCCAGTACTTC. It is translated as CACNSRRSHQETQYF.

The chain's CDR3 is CASSLWGQGEGEQYF. The CDR3 DNA sequence: TGTGCCAGCAGTTTATGGGGCCAGGGTGAGGGCGAGCAGTACTTC. V is TRBV27 and J is TRBJ2-7; D might be TRBD1 or TRBD2, each matching 5 bases. The CDR3 length is 15 residues. V was shortened by 1 base and J by 6 bases, with 16 bases between the two germline ends. Looked up from germline, CDR1 is MNHEY and CDR2 is SMNVEV (reference sequence).

The chain has TRBV15 and TRBJ2-5, with D uncertain. From germline, CDR1 is LNHNV and CDR2 YYDKDF (reference sequence). V dropped 4 bases and J dropped 5 bases, with 11 bases sitting between them. The CDR3 length is 13 residues. CDR3 coding DNA: TGTGCCACCAGCACAGGTTCCCAGGAGACCCAGTACTTC. It encodes CATSTGSQETQYF. The full variable domain, rest sourced from reference TRBV15 and TRBJ2-5, is DAMVIQNPRYQVTQFGKPVTLSCSQTLNHNVMYWYQQKSSQAPKLLFHYYDKDFNNEADTPDNFQSRRPNTSFCFLDIRSPGLGDTAMYLCATSTGSQETQYFGPGTRLLVL.

This clone was detected only once. The V call is TRBV27, the J call TRBJ2-1; possible D gene TRBD2, 5 bases. The CDR3 is 15 amino acids. Germline CDR1 and CDR2: MNHEY and SMNVEV (reference sequence). V was shortened by 2 bases and J by 2 bases, with 10 bases between the two germline ends. CDR3 coding DNA: TGTGCCAGCAGTTTAAACGGGGTTCCCTACAATGAGCAGTTCTTC. This codes for CASSLNGVPYNEQFF.

The chain recombines TRBV5-1 with TRBJ2-1, with 9 nucleotides matching TRBD1. Looked up from germline, CDR1 is SGHRS and CDR2 is YFSETQ. The CDR3 is 16 residues long. The ends lost 4 bases at V and 4 bases at J; junction bases unmatched: 9. The CDR3 nucleotides are TGCGCCAGCAGCCCCGACAGGGGGGCCCTGTACAATGAGCAGTTCTTC. It is translated as CASSPDRGALYNEQFF.

The chain recombines TRBV18 with TRBJ2-2, with 10 bases matching TRBD1. The CDR3 spans 15 residues. After removal of 4 bases from V and 1 base from J, the junction contained 0 bases not matched to a gene. The germline CDR1 and CDR2 sequences are KGHSH and LQKENI. In DNA form, the CDR3 reads TGTGCCAGCTCACGGGACAGGGGGAACACCGGGGAGCTGTTTTTT. Its protein is CASSRDRGNTGELFF.

This chain connects TRBV28 to TRBJ1-2; 7 bases align to TRBD1. CDR3 length: 14 amino acids. With V trimmed by 2 bases and J by 6 bases, 6 bases remained unmatched. Per the germline V gene, CDR1 is MDHEN and CDR2 is SYDVKM. The CDR3 nucleotides read TGTGCCAGCAGTTTAATGGGGACAGTCGATGGCTACACCTTC. It translates to CASSLMGTVDGYTF.

CDR3 protein: CASSQTTGGEQYF. CDR3 DNA sequence: TGTGCCAGCAGCCAAACGACAGGTGGCGAGCAGTACTTC. The chain carries TRBV11-2 and TRBJ2-7; weak D call: TRBD1 (6 bases). V lost 5 bases and J lost 6, with 14 bases in between. Germline CDR1 reads SGHAT; CDR2 reads FQNNGV. This CDR3 comprises 13 residues.

This chain uses TRBV29-1 with TRBJ2-7; TRBD1 agrees at 7 bases. CDR3 length: 13 residues. CDR1 and CDR2 from the germline V gene are SQVTM and ANQGSEA. The trim removed 3 bases at V and 5 bases at J, leaving 7 bases unmatched. The CDR3, as DNA: TGCAGCGTTGATTCCGACAGGGCCCACGAGCAGTACTTC. Its translation is CSVDSDRAHEQYF.

The chain recombines TRBV6-5 with TRBJ1-1, with TRBD1 as a possible D gene (5 bases). Germline CDR1 is MNHEY and CDR2 is SVGAGI. Trimming removed 5 bases from V and 7 bases from J, with 11 bases in between. The CDR3 is 12 amino acids. As DNA, the CDR3 is TGTGCCAGCAGTGGGGGGAACCATGAAGCTTTCTTT. Protein product: CASSGGNHEAFF.

The chain has TRBV19 and TRBJ1-3, with a weak D call TRBD1 (5 bases). The CDR3 totals 13 residues. CDR1 and CDR2 (germline): LNHDA, SQIVND (reference sequence). The V end was cut by 8 bases, the J end by 0 bases, with 8 bases between. The CDR3: CASQGYSGNTIYF. CDR3 sequence (DNA): TGTGCCAGTCAGGGATACTCTGGAAACACCATATATTTT.

This chain links TRBV2 with TRBJ2-7; the match to TRBD1 covers 7 bases. The CDR3 sequence is 15 residues long. The germline V gene encodes CDR1 SNHLY and CDR2 FYNNEI. J gave up 2 bases and V 6 bases, and 10 bases lay outside the gene matches. DNA for the CDR3: TGTGCCAGCAGCGAGGGAACCGGGACAGCCTACGAGCAGTACTTC. It yields the protein CASSEGTGTAYEQYF.

This clone was seen a single time. The rearrangement uses TRBV4-3 and TRBJ2-1; 8 nucleotides agree with TRBD1. This CDR3 region has 15 residues. Germline V gives CDR1 LGHNA, CDR2 YSLEER. J was trimmed by 2 bases and V by 1 base; bases with no gene match: 1. The CDR3 spells CASSQGGQAYNEQFF. For the CDR3, the DNA is TGCGCCAGCAGCCAAGGGGGACAGGCCTACAATGAGCAGTTCTTC.

V and J are TRBV5-8 and TRBJ2-7, with 10 nucleotides matching TRBD1. This CDR3 region has 17 residues. In germline, CDR1 is SGHTS, CDR2 YDEGEE. With V trimmed by 2 bases and J by 2 bases, 10 bases remained unmatched. The DNA for the CDR3 is TGTGCCAGCAGCTTCGGGTATCGGACAGGGGGTACCTACGAGCAGTACTTC. Its protein is CASSFGYRTGGTYEQYF.

The chain is built from TRBV27 and TRBJ1-2, with 11 bases matching TRBD1. Germline assignment: CDR1 MNHEY and CDR2 SMNVEV (reference sequence). This CDR3 region has 12 residues. J gave up 8 bases and V 8 bases, and 4 bases lay outside the gene matches. The CDR3 spells CASWTGGRGYTF. As DNA, the CDR3 is TGTGCCAGCTGGACAGGGGGCAGGGGCTACACCTTC.